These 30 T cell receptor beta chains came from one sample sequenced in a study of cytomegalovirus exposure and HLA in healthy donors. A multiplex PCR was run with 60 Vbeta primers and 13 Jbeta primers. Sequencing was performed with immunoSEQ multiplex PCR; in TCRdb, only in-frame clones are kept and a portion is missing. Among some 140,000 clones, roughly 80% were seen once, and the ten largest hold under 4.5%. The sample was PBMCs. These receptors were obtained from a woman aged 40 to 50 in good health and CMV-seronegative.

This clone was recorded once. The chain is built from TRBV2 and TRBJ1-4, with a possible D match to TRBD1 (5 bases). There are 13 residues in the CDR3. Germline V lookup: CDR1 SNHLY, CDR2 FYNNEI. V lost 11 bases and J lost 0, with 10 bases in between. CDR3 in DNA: TGTGCCCTGGAGGGGTCAACTAATGAAAAACTGTTTTTT. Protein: CALEGSTNEKLFF.

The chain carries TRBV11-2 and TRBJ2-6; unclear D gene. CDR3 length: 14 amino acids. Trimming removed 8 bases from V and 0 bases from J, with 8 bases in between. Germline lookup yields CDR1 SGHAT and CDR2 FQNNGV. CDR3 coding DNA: TGTGCCAGCTGGCGGAGCTCTGGGGCCAACGTCCTGACTTTC. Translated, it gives CASWRSSGANVLTF.

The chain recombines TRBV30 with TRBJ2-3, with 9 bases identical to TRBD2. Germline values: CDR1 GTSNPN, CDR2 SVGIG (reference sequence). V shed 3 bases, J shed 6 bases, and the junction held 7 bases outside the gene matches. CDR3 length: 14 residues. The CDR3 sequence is CAWSWSSGTDTQYF. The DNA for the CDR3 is TGTGCCTGGAGCTGGTCTAGCGGGACGGATACGCAGTATTTT.

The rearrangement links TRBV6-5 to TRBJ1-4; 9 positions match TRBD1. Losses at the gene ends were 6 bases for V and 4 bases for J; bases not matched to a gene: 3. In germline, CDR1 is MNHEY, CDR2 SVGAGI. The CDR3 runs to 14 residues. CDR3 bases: TGTGCCAGCAGATGGACAGGGGATAATGAAAAACTGTTTTTT. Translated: CASRWTGDNEKLFF.

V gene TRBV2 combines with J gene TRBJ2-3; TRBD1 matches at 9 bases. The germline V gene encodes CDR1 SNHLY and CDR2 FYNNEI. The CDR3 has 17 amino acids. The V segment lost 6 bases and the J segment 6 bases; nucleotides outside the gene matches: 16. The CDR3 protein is CASSGASGTGWTDTQYF. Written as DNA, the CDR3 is TGTGCCAGCAGCGGAGCATCCGGGACAGGGTGGACGGATACGCAGTATTTT.

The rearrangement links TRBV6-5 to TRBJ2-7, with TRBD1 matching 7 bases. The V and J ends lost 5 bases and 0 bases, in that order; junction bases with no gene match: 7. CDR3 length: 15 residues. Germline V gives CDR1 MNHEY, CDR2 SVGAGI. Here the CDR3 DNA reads TGTGCCAGCAGTCCCGGGACAGTGATCTCCTACGAGCAGTACTTC. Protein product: CASSPGTVISYEQYF.

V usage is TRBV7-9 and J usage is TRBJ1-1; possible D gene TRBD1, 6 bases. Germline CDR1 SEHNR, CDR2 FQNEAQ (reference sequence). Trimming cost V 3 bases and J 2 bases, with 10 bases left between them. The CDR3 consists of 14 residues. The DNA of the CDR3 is TGTGCCAGCAGCTTCAGGGGAAAAAACACTGAAGCTTTCTTT. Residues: CASSFRGKNTEAFF.

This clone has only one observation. This CDR3 is CASSLETGTSSYNEQFF. As DNA, the CDR3 is TGCGCCAGCAGCCTCGAAACCGGGACTAGCTCCTACAATGAGCAGTTCTTC. The chain recombines TRBV4-1 with TRBJ2-1; 8 bases map to TRBD2. With 4 bases clipped from V and 0 bases from J, the junction kept 8 bases outside the gene matches. Germline V gene sequence: CDR1 MGHRA, CDR2 YSYEKL. The CDR3 has 17 amino acids.

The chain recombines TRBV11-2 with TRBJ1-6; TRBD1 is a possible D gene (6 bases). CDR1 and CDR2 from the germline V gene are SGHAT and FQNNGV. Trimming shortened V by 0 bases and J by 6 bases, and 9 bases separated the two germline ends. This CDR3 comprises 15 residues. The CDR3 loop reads CASSLDYRVNSPLHF. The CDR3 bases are TGTGCCAGCAGCTTAGATTACAGGGTTAATTCACCCCTCCACTTT.

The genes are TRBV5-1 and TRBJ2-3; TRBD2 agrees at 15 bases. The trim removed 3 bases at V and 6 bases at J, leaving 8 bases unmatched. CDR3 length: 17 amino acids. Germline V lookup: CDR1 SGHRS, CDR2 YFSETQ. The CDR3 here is CASSSGLAGGGRDTQYF. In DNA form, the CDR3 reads TGCGCCAGCAGCTCGGGACTAGCGGGAGGAGGGCGGGATACGCAGTATTTT.

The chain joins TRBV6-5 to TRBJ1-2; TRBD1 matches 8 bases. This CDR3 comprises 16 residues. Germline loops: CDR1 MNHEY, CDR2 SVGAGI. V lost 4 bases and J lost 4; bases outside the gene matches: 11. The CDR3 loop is CASSFGNRGYRYGYTF. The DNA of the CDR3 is TGTGCCAGCAGTTTCGGGAACAGGGGGTATCGCTATGGCTACACCTTC.

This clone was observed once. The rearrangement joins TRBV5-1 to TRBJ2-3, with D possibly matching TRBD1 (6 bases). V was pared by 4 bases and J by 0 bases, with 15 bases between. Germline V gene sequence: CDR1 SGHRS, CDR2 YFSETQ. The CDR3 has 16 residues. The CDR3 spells CASSTGQRPSTDTQYF. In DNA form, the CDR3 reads TGCGCCAGCAGCACCGGACAGCGTCCTAGCACAGATACGCAGTATTTT. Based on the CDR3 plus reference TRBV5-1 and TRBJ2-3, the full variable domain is KAGVTQTPRYLIKTRGQQVTLSCSPISGHRSVSWYQQTPGQGLQFLFEYFSETQRNKGNFPGRFSGRQFSNSRSEMNVSTLELGDSALYLCASSTGQRPSTDTQYFGPGTRLTVL.

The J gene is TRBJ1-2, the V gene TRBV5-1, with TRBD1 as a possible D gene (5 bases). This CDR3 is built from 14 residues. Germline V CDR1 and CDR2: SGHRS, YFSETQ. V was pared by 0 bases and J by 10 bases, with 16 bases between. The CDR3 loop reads CASSLGRDGLFYTF. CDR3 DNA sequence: TGCGCCAGCAGCTTGGGGAGGGACGGCCTTTTCTACACCTTC.

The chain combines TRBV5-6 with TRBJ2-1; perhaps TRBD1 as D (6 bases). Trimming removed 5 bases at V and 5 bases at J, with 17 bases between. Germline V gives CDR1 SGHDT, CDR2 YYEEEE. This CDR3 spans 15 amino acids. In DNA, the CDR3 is TGTGCCAGCAGATTTAGGACAGTAGGTAACAATGAGCAGTTCTTC. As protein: CASRFRTVGNNEQFF.

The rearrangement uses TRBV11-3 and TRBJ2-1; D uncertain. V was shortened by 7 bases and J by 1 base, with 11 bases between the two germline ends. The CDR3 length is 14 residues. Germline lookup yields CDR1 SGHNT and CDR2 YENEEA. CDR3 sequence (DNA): TGTGCCAGCACCCGTCGGGTATCCTACAATGAGCAGTTCTTC. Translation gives CASTRRVSYNEQFF.

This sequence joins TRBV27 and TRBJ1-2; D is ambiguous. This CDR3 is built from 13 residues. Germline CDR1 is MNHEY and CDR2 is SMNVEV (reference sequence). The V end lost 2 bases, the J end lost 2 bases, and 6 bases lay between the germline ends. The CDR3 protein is CASSLGGNYGYTF. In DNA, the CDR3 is TGTGCCAGCAGTTTAGGAGGAAACTATGGCTACACCTTC.

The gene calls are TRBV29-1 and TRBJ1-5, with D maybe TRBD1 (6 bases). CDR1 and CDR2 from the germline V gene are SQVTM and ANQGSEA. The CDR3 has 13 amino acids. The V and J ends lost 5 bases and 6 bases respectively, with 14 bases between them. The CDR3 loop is CSVRAGVGQPQHF. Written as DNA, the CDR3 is TGCAGCGTTAGGGCAGGGGTGGGTCAGCCCCAGCATTTT.

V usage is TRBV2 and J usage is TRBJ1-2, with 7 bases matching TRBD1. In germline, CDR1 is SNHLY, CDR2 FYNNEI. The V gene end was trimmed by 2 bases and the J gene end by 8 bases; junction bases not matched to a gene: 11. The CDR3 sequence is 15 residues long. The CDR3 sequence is CASSELDRRGDGYTF. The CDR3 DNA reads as TGTGCCAGCAGTGAACTGGACAGGCGTGGGGACGGCTACACCTTC.

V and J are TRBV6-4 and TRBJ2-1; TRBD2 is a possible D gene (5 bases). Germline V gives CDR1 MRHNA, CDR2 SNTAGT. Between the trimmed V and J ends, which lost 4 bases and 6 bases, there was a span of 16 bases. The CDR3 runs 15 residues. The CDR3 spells CASSVALGGSNEQFF. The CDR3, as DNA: TGTGCCAGCAGTGTGGCACTAGGAGGATCCAATGAGCAGTTCTTC.

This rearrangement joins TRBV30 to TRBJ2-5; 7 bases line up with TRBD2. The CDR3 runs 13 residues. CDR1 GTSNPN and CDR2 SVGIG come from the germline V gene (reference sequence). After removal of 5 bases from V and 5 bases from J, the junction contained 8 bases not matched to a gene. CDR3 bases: TGTGCCTGGGGGGTTGGGACTACCGAGACCCAGTACTTC. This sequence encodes CAWGVGTTETQYF.

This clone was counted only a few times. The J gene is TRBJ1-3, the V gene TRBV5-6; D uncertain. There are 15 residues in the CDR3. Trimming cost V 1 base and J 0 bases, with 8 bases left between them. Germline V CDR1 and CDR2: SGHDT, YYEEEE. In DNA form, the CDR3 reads TGTGCCAGCAGCTTGCAGGCAAGCTCTGGAAACACCATATATTTT. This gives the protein CASSLQASSGNTIYF.

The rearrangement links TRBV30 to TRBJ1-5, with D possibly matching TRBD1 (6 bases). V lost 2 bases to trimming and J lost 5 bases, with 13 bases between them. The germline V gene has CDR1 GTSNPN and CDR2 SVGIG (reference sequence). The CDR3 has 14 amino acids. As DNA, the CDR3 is TGTGCCTGGAGTAGATCTGGGGGCGATCAGCCCCAGCATTTT. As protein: CAWSRSGGDQPQHF.

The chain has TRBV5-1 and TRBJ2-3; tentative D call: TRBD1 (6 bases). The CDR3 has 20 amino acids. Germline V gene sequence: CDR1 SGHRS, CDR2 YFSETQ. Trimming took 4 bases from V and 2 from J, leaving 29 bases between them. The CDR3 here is CASSGLPGWIGQTLTDTQYF. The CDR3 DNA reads TGCGCCAGCAGCGGGCTGCCTGGTTGGATTGGACAGACTCTCACAGATACGCAGTATTTT.

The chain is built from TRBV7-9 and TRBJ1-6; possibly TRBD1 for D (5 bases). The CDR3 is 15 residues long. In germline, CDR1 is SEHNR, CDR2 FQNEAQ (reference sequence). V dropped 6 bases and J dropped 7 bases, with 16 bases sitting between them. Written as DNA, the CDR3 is TGTGCCAGCAGACCCCCGGGACTTCGCAATTCACCCCTCCACTTT. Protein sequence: CASRPPGLRNSPLHF.

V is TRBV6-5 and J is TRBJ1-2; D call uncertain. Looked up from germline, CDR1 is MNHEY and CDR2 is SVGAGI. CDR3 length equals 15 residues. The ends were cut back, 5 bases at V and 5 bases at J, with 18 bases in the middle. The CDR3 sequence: CASSPGNLRHYGYTF. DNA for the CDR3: TGTGCCAGCAGTCCCGGGAATTTAAGGCATTATGGCTACACCTTC.

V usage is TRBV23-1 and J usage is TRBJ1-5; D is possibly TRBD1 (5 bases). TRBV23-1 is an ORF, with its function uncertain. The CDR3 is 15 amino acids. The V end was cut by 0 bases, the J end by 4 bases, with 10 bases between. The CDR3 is CASSQSGQMNQPQHF. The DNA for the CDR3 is TGCGCCAGCAGTCAATCGGGGCAGATGAATCAGCCCCAGCATTTT.

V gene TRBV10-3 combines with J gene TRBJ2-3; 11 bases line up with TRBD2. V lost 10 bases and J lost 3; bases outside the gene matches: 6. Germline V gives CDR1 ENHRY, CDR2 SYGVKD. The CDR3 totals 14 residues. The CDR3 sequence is CATLAGGLTDTQYF. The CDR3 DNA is TGTGCCACCTTAGCGGGAGGGCTAACAGATACGCAGTATTTT.

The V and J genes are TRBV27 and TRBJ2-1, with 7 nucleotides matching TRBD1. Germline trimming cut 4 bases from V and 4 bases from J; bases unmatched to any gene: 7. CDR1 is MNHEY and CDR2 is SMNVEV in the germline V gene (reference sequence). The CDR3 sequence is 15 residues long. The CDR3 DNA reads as TGTGCCAGCAGTTCCCGGACAGGTAGTTACAATGAGCAGTTCTTC. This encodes CASSSRTGSYNEQFF.

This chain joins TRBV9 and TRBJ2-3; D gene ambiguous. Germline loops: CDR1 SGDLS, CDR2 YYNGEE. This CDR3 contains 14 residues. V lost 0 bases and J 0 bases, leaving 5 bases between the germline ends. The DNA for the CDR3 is TGTGCCAGCAGCGTAGACAGCAGCACAGATACGCAGTATTTT. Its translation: CASSVDSSTDTQYF.

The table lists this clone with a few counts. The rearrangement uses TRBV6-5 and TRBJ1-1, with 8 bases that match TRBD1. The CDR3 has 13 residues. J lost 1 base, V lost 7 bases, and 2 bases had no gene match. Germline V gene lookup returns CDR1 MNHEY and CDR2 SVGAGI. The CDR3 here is CASTGTGNTEAFF. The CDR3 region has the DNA TGTGCCAGCACCGGGACAGGGAACACTGAAGCTTTCTTT.